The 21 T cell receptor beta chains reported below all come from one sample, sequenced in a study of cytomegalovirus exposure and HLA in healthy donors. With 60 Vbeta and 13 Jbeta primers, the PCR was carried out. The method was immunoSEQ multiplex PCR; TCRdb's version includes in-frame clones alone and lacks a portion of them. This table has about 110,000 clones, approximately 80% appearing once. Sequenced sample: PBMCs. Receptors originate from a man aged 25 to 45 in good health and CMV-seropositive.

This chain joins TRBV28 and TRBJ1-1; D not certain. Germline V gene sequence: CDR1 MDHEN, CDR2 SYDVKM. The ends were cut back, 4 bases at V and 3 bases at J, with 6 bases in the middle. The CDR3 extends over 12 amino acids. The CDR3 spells CASSSVDTEAFF. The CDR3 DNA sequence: TGTGCCAGCAGTTCGGTAGACACTGAAGCTTTCTTT. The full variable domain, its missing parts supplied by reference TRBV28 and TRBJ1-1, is DVKVTQSSRYLVKRTGEKVFLECVQDMDHENMFWYRQDPGLGLRLIYFSYDVKMKEKGDIPEGYSVSREKKERFSLILESASTNQTSMYLCASSSVDTEAFFGQGTRLTVV.

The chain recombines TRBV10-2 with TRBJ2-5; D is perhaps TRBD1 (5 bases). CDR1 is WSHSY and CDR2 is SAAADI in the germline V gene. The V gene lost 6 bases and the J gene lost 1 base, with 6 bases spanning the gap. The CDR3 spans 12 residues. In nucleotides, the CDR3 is TGCGCCAGCAGACAGGTCCAAGAGACCCAGTACTTC. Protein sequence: CASRQVQETQYF.

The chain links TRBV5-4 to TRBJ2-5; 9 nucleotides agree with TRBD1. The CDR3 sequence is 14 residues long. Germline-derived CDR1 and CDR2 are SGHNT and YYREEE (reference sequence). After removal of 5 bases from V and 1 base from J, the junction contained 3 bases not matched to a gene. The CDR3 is CASSRTGAQETQYF. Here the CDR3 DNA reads TGTGCCAGCAGTCGGACAGGGGCCCAAGAGACCCAGTACTTC.

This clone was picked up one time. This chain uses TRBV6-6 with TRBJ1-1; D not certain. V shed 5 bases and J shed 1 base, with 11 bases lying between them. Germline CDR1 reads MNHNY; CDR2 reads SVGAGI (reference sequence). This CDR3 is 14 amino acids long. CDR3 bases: TGTGCCAGCAGTGCCCCGGGAGCGAACACTGAAGCTTTCTTT. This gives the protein CASSAPGANTEAFF.

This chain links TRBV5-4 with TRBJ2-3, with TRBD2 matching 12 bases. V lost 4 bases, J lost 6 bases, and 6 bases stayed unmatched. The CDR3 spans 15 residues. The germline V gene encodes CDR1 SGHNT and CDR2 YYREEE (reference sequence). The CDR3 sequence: CASSTGLAGYDTQYF. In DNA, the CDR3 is TGTGCCAGCAGCACAGGACTAGCGGGATACGATACGCAGTATTTT.

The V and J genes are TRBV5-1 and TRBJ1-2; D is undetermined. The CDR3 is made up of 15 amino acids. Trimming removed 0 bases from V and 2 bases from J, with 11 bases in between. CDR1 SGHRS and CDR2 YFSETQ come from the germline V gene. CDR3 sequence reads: CASSLVEYRNYGYTF. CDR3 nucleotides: TGCGCCAGCAGCTTGGTCGAGTACAGAAACTATGGCTACACCTTC.

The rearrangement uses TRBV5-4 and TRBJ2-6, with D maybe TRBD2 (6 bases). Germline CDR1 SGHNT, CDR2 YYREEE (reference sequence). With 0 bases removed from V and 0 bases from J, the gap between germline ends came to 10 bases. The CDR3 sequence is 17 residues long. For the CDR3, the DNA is TGTGCCAGCAGCTTGGTGGGACTGTACTCTGGGGCCAACGTCCTGACTTTC. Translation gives CASSLVGLYSGANVLTF. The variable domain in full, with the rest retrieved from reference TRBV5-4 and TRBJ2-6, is ETGVTQSPTHLIKTRGQQVTLRCSSQSGHNTVSWYQQALGQGPQFIFQYYREEENGRGNFPPRFSGLQFPNYSSELNVNALELDDSALYLCASSLVGLYSGANVLTFGAGSRLTVL.

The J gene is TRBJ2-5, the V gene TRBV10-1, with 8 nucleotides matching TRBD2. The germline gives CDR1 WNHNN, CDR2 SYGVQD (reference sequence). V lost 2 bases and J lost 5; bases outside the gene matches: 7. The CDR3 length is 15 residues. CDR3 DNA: TGCGCCAGCAGTGAGACAGCGGGAGAGTGGGAGACCCAGTACTTC. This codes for CASSETAGEWETQYF.

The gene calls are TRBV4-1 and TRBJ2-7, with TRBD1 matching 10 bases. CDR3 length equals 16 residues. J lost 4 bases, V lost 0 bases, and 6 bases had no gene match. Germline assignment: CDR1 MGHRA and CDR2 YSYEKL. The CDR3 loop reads CASSQDDRGRVYEQYF. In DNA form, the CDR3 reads TGCGCCAGCAGCCAAGATGACAGGGGGCGGGTATACGAGCAGTACTTC.

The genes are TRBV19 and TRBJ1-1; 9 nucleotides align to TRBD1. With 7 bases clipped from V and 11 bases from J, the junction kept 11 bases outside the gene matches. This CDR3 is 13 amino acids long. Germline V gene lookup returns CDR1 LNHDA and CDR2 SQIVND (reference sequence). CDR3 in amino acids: CASTETGGGKAFF. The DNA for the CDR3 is TGTGCCAGTACCGAGACAGGGGGTGGAAAGGCTTTCTTT.

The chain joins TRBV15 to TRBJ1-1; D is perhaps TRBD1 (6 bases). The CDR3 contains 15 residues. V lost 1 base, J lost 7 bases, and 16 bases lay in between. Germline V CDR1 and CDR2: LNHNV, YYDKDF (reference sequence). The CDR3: CATSRGGTPSFEAFF. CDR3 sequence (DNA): TGTGCCACCAGCAGAGGGGGGACACCTAGTTTTGAAGCTTTCTTT.

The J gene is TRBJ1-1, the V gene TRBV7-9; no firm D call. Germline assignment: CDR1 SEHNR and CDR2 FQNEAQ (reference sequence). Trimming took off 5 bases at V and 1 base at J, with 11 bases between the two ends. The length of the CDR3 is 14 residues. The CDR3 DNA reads TGTGCCAGCAGCACCTCGACTGGGAACACTGAAGCTTTCTTT. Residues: CASSTSTGNTEAFF.

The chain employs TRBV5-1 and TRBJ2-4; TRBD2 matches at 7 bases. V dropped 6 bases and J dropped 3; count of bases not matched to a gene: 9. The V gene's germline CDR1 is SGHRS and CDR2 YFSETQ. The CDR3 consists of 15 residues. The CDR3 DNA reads TGCGCCAGCATGAAGGCGGGAGATGGCAAAAACATTCAGTACTTC. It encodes CASMKAGDGKNIQYF. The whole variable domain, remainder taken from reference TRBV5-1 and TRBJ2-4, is KAGVTQTPRYLIKTRGQQVTLSCSPISGHRSVSWYQQTPGQGLQFLFEYFSETQRNKGNFPGRFSGRQFSNSRSEMNVSTLELGDSALYLCASMKAGDGKNIQYFGAGTRLSVL.

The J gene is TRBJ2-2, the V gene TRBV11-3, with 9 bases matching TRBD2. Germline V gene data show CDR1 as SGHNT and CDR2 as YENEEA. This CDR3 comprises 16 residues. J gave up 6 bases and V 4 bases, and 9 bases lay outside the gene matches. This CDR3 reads CASSSPGRTSAGELFF. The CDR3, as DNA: TGTGCCAGCAGCTCCCCCGGCCGGACTAGCGCCGGGGAGCTGTTTTTT.

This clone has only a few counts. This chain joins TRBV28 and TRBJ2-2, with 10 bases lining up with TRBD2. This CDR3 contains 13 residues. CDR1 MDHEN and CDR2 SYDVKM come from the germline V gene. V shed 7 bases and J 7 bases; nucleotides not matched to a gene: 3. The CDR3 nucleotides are TGTGCCAGCACAAGCGGGGGGGGCGGGGAGCTGTTTTTT. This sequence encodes CASTSGGGGELFF.

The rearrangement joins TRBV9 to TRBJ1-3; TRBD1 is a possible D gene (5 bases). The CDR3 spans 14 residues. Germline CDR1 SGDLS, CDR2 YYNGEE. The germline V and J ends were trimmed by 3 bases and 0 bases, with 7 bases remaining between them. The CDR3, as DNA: TGTGCCAGCAGCGACAGGAGCTCTGGAAACACCATATATTTT. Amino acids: CASSDRSSGNTIYF. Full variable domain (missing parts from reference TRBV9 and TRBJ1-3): DSGVTQTPKHLITATGQRVTLRCSPRSGDLSVYWYQQSLDQGLQFLIQYYNGEERAKGNILERFSAQQFPDLHSELNLSSLELGDSALYFCASSDRSSGNTIYFGEGSWLTVV.

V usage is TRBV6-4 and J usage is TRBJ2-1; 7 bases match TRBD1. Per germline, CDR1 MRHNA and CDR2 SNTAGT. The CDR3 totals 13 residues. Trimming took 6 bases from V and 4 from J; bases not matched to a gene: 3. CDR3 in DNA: TGTGCCAGCAGCGTGGGACAGTACAATGAGCAGTTCTTC. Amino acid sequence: CASSVGQYNEQFF.

DNA of the CDR3: TGTGCCTTTGGACAGGCCTATAATTCACCCCTCCACTTT. Translation gives CAFGQAYNSPLHF. The genes are TRBV30 and TRBJ1-6; 7 bases fit TRBD1. Germline V CDR1 and CDR2: GTSNPN, SVGIG (reference sequence). The CDR3 has 13 amino acids. V trimming: 7 bases; J trimming: 2 bases; junction bases outside the gene matches: 2.

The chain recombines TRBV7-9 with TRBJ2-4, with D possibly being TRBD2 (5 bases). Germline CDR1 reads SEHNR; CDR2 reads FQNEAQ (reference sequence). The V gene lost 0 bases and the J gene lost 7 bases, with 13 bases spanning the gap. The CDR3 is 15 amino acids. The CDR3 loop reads CASSLAGLGGNIQYF. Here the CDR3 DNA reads TGTGCCAGCAGCTTAGCAGGGCTAGGCGGGAACATTCAGTACTTC.

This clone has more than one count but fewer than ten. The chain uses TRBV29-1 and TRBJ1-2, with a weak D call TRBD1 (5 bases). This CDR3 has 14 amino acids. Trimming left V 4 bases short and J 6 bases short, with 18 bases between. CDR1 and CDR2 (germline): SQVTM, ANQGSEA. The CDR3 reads CSVAQRRTWDGYTF. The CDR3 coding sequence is TGCAGCGTTGCCCAGAGACGGACATGGGATGGCTACACCTTC.

The CDR3 sequence: CASSHSSRGYEQYF. As DNA, the CDR3 is TGCGCCAGCAGCCACTCCTCCAGGGGGTACGAGCAGTACTTC. V usage is TRBV4-1 and J usage is TRBJ2-7; TRBD1 matches 7 bases. CDR1 and CDR2 from the germline V gene are MGHRA and YSYEKL. The CDR3 runs 14 residues. After removal of 3 bases from V and 4 bases from J, the junction contained 6 bases not matched to a gene.